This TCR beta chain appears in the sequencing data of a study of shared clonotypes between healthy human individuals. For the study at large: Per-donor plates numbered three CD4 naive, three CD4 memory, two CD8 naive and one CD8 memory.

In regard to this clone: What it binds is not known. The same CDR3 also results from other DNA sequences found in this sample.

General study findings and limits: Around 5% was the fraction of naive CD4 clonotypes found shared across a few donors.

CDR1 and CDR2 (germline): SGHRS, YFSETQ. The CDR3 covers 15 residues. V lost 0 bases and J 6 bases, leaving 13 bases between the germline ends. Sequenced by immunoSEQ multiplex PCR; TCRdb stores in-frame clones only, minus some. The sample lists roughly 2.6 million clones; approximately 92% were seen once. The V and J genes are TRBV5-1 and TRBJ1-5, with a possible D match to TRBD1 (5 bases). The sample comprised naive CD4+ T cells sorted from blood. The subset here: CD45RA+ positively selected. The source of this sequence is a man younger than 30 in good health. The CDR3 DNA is TGCGCCAGCAGCTTGGACGGGGGGAGGGGTCAGCCCCAGCATTTT. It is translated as CASSLDGGRGQPQHF.